This TCR beta chain was documented in a study of blood T cell repertoires in COVID-19. Study-level information: The United States, Italy and Spain provided the acute and convalescent COVID-19 samples. Sources were T cells, B-cell-depleted T cells, or PBMCs; the material itself was cDNA or gDNA.

The CDR3 length is 12 residues. Germline V lookup: CDR1 KGHSH, CDR2 LQKENI. Between the trimmed V and J ends, which lost 5 bases and 6 bases, there was a span of 8 bases. Per the authors' pipeline: Estimated nucleated cell counts came from reference gene primer amplification. The assay was immunoSEQ multiplex PCR, and TCRdb's table has in-frame clones only and misses some. For V, J and clone size, that table is used; D and trimming come from the DNA. The sample comprises 190,000 or so clones, 86% of which are singletons, and 2.9% rests with the top ten. The TCR sequence derives from a woman aged 25 to 39 with active or convalescent COVID-19. Sequenced material: peripheral blood. The chain joins TRBV18 to TRBJ2-1, with D possibly TRBD1 on 6 matching bases. This chain's CDR3 is CASSIQGNEQFF. In DNA, the CDR3 is TGTGCCAGCTCAATACAGGGCAATGAGCAGTTCTTC.